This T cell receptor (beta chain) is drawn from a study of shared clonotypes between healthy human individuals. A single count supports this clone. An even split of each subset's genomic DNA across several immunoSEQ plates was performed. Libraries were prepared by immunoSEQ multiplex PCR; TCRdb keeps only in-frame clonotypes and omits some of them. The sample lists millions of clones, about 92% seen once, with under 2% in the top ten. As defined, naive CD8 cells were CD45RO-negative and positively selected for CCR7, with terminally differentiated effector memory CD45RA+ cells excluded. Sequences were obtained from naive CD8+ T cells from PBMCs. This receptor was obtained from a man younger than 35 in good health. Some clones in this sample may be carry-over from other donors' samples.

The CDR3 nucleotides read TGTGCCAGCTCCTACAGTGCTACCTACGAGCAGTACTTC. Translated: CASSYSATYEQYF. The rearrangement links TRBV27 to TRBJ2-7; D unresolved. CDR1 and CDR2 (germline): MNHEY, SMNVEV (reference sequence). This CDR3 has 13 amino acids. V lost 8 bases to trimming and J lost 2 bases, with 13 bases between them.